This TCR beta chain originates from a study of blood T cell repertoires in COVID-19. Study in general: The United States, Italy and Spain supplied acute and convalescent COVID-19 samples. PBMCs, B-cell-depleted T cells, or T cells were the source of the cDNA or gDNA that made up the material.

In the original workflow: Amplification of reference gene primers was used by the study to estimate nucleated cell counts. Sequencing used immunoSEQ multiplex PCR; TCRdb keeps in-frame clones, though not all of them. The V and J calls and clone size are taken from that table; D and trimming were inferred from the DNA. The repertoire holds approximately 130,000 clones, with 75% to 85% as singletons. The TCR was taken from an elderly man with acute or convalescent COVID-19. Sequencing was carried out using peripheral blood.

This chain's CDR3 is CASGRTANYGYTF. CDR3 DNA: TGTGCCAGCGGAAGGACAGCTAACTATGGCTACACCTTC. The chain employs TRBV27 and TRBJ1-2, with a possible D match to TRBD1 (6 bases). Germline V gives CDR1 MNHEY, CDR2 SMNVEV (reference sequence). The CDR3 has 13 residues. The V end was cut by 8 bases, the J end by 0 bases, with 10 bases between.